This T cell receptor beta chain is drawn from a study of T cell repertoires in cytomegalovirus infection. Background on the study: In public TCR beta signatures, there were indications of both CMV infection and matching HLA type.

This clonotype has more than one count but fewer than ten. Its matching antigen is unknown. The CDR3 has 11 residues. Trimming pared 2 bases from V and 9 bases from J, leaving 5 bases between. MiXCR, run by TCRdb on the reads, gives a single entry per CDR3 protein. The repertoire holds about 280,000 distinct CDR3 sequences, with about 20% as singletons. Sequencing used cultured PBMCs, obtained from culture after CMV antigen stimulation. The receptor was derived from a human donor in good health (CMV status not recorded). Some clones in this sample may be carry-over from other donors' samples. V is TRBV12-3 or TRBV12-4 and J is TRBJ2-1; D is unresolved. CDR3 loop: CASSLLGEQFF. The CDR3 nucleotides are TGTGCCAGCAGTTTATTGGGTGAGCAGTTCTTC.